This record concerns one TCR beta chain sequence. This sample was included in a study of blood T cell repertoires in COVID-19. Overall study context: COVID-19 samples from acute and convalescent phases originated in the United States, Italy and Spain. T cells, B-cell-depleted T cells, or PBMCs provided the cDNA or gDNA that served as material.

In the source study's methods: For nucleated cells, counts were estimated from reference gene primer amplification. Measured with immunoSEQ multiplex PCR; TCRdb has only the in-frame clones, and not every one. For V, J and clone size, that table is used; D and trimming come from the DNA. The data contain around 50,000 clones, over 65% of them seen just once; the ten biggest clones take up less than 6%. V lost 4 bases and J 7 bases, leaving 20 bases between the germline ends. The CDR3 sequence is 15 residues long. The V gene's germline CDR1 is SGHRS and CDR2 YFSETQ. The chain recombines TRBV5-1 with TRBJ1-2, with D maybe TRBD1 (6 bases). Sequenced material: peripheral blood. This clonotype was sampled from a human donor in a cohort sampled during active COVID-19. The CDR3 DNA is TGCGCCAGCAGCCCACAGGGTTCCCAAATGGGTGGCTACACCTTC. The encoded protein is CASSPQGSQMGGYTF.